One sample yielded the 9 T cell receptor beta chains listed below, sequenced in a study of a mutant IDH1 vaccine in newly diagnosed glioma (TCRdb year 2021). Their recognized antigens are unknown. The library was generated by the immunoSEQ multiplex PCR assay. Not all clones reach the TCRdb copy of this immuneACCESS table, which keeps in-frame sequences only. Checked studies attribute under half of the gap to unresolved V genes and leave the rest unexplained. A total of about 54,000 clones appear in this sample, around 83% of them only once. The biggest ten clones account for approximately 3.4% of the sample. In light of the paper, this sample's time point label describes: week 47, end of study. A 20-mer mutant IDH1 peptide at 300 micrograms in Montanide made up each vaccine dose, which was injected subcutaneously together with topical imiquimod. The sample in question was PBMCs, obtained from a glioma patient whose treatment included an IDH1 peptide vaccine. The receptors stem from a woman aged 45-65 years with glioma.

The V and J genes are TRBV15 and TRBJ2-7; D gene uncertain. V lost 4 bases and J lost 1, with 11 bases in between. The CDR3 is 14 residues long. Germline CDR1 is LNHNV and CDR2 is YYDKDF (reference sequence). CDR3 bases: TGTGCCACCAGCACGCACGGCGTATCCTACGAGCAGTACTTC. Translated: CATSTHGVSYEQYF.

The chain is built from TRBV18 and TRBJ2-1, with 9 bases lining up with TRBD2. The germline CDR1 and CDR2 sequences are KGHSH and LQKENI. Germline trimming cut 2 bases from V and 4 bases from J; bases unmatched to any gene: 3. This CDR3 comprises 15 residues. This CDR3 reads CASSPRTSGYNEQFF. The DNA of the CDR3 is TGTGCCAGCTCACCAAGAACTAGCGGGTACAATGAGCAGTTCTTC.

V gene TRBV6-1 combines with J gene TRBJ2-7; tentative D call: TRBD1 (6 bases). Germline CDR1 reads MNHNS; CDR2 reads SASEGT. V lost 3 bases and J lost 10, with 10 bases in between. This CDR3 is built from 11 residues. The chain's CDR3 is CASSEGAGQYF. The CDR3 bases are TGTGCCAGCAGTGAGGGGGCTGGTCAGTACTTC.

The chain joins TRBV5-1 to TRBJ2-7, with TRBD2 matching over 7 bases. CDR3 size: 15 residues. Germline V gives CDR1 SGHRS, CDR2 YFSETQ. V lost 1 base and J lost 5; bases outside the gene matches: 9. The CDR3 loop reads CASSLYGLVVHEQYF. The CDR3 DNA reads TGCGCCAGCAGCTTGTATGGACTAGTAGTTCACGAGCAGTACTTC.

This clone showed up just once. This chain links TRBV19 with TRBJ1-1; the match to TRBD1 covers 9 bases. Germline assignment: CDR1 LNHDA and CDR2 SQIVND (reference sequence). The CDR3 spans 13 residues. J was trimmed by 10 bases and V by 1 base; bases with no gene match: 4. CDR3 amino acids: CASSIGQGVGAFF. The CDR3 DNA follows: TGTGCCAGTAGTATAGGACAGGGGGTCGGAGCTTTCTTT.

The V call is TRBV15, the J call TRBJ1-1; 7 bases agree with TRBD1. Germline V gives CDR1 LNHNV, CDR2 YYDKDF (reference sequence). The CDR3 loop spans 13 amino acids. Losses at the gene ends were 7 bases for V and 3 bases for J; bases not matched to a gene: 5. CDR3: CATTRTGYTEAFF. CDR3 DNA sequence: TGTGCCACCACCAGGACAGGATACACTGAAGCTTTCTTT.

The CDR3 coding sequence is TGCGCCAGCAGCTCCCGAGGGACCGGCACTGAAGCTTTCTTT. Protein: CASSSRGTGTEAFF. The rearrangement joins TRBV5-1 to TRBJ1-1; perhaps TRBD1 as D (5 bases). Looked up from germline, CDR1 is SGHRS and CDR2 is YFSETQ. This CDR3 spans 14 amino acids. Trimming removed 3 bases from V and 4 bases from J, with 13 bases in between.

This clone was recorded once. V is TRBV7-9 and J is TRBJ1-2; D gene ambiguous. V was cut by 1 base and J by 4 bases, with 7 bases left in between. The CDR3 is made up of 13 amino acids. CDR1 and CDR2 (germline): SEHNR, FQNEAQ (reference sequence). CDR3 loop: CASSLGSSYGYTF. The DNA for the CDR3 is TGTGCCAGCAGCTTAGGCTCCAGCTATGGCTACACCTTC.

This clone has a single count. The rearrangement links TRBV27 to TRBJ2-7; 9 bases are shared with TRBD1. There are 16 residues in the CDR3. Germline CDR1 and CDR2: MNHEY and SMNVEV (reference sequence). The ends lost 9 bases at V and 4 bases at J; junction bases unmatched: 16. As DNA, the CDR3 is TGTGCCAGTAAAGAAGGGGGGGGACAGGGTAATTACGAGCAGTACTTC. Its protein product is CASKEGGGQGNYEQYF.